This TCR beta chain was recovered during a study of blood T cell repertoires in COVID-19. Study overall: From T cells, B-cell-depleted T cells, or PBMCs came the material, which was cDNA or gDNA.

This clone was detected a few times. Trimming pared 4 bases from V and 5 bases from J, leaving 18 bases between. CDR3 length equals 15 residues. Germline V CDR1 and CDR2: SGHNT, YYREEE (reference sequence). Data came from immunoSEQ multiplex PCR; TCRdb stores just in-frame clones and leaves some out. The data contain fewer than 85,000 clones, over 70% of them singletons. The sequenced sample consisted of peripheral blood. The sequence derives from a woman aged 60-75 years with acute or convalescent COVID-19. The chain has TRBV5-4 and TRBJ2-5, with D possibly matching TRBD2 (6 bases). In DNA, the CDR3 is TGTGCCAGCAGCAGGGCGCGGGGTACGGGGGAGACCCAGTACTTC. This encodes CASSRARGTGETQYF.